The sample holds a few counts of the clone carrying this TCR beta chain. Its antigen is as yet unknown. This sample was taken from a study of identical twins. The study's findings and limits: Findings came from cross-sectional statistics, without long-term follow-up of donors.

A single record per CDR3 protein comes from TCRdb applying MiXCR to the 5' RACE reads. This table holds about 210,000 distinct CDR3 sequences, approximately 9% found once. Healthy Caucasians supplied all donations. Sequenced: memory (CD45RO+) T cells sorted from blood. The TCR was taken from a woman aged 18 to 35 in good health.

The CDR3 DNA reads as TGTGCCACAAGGACAGATAATATGAACACTGAAGCTTTCTTT. Amino acid sequence: CATRTDNMNTEAFF. The V call is TRBV10-3, the J call TRBJ1-1, with D possibly matching TRBD1 (6 bases). Trimming stripped 10 bases from V and 0 bases from J, with 15 bases between. This CDR3 has 14 amino acids. The germline V gene has CDR1 ENHRY and CDR2 SYGVKD.